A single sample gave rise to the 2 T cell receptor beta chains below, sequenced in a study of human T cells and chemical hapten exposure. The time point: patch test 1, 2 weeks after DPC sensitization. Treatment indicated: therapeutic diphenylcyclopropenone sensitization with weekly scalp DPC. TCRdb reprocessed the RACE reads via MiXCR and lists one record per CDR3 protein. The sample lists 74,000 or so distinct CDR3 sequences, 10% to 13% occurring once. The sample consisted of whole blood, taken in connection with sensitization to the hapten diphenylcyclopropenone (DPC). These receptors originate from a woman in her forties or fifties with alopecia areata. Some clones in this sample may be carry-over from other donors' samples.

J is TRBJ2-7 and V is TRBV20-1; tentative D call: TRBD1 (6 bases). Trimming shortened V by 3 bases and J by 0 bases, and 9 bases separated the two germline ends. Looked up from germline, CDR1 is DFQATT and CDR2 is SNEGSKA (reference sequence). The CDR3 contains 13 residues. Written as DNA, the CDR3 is TGCAGTGCTAGGGGGGCGAGCTCCTACGAGCAGTACTTC. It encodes CSARGASSYEQYF.

The CDR3 coding sequence is TGTGCCAGCAGTCCGGCGCGTGGGCGCCAGCTATCGAACACCGGGGAGCTGTTTTTT. This codes for CASSPARGRQLSNTGELFF. This rearrangement joins TRBV28 to TRBJ2-2; no clear D. V was cut by 5 bases and J by 0 bases, with 22 bases left in between. Germline V CDR1 and CDR2: MDHEN, SYDVKM. This CDR3 has 19 residues.